This TCR beta chain was found in a study of cytomegalovirus exposure and HLA in healthy donors. Study conclusions and caveats: The authors listed roughly 150 TCR beta chains as cytomegalovirus-associated.

This CDR3 is 15 amino acids long. From germline, CDR1 is LNHDA and CDR2 SQIVND (reference sequence). V was shortened by 6 bases and J by 4 bases, with 16 bases between the two germline ends. With regard to this clone: Its antigen remains unidentified.

Sequencing was performed with immunoSEQ multiplex PCR; in TCRdb, only in-frame clones are kept and a portion is missing. In the table there are over 55,000 clones, 95% to 96% of which are singletons. The sample consisted of PBMCs. The chain uses TRBV19 and TRBJ2-1; tentatively, D is TRBD2 (6 bases). This TCR derives from a man between 18 and 29 years old in good health and CMV-seronegative. In DNA, the CDR3 is TGTGCCAGTAGGATTAGCGGAGGGCCTTACAATGAGCAGTTCTTC. Protein product: CASRISGGPYNEQFF.